This T cell receptor beta chain was obtained from a study of shared T cell receptors in the human thymus. With 3 bases removed from V and 2 bases from J, the gap between germline ends came to 7 bases. The CDR3 extends over 13 amino acids. From germline, CDR1 is SGDLS and CDR2 YYNGEE. Profiling relied on immunoSEQ multiplex PCR, and the TCRdb table lists in-frame clones only, not all of them. This table has 630,000 or so clones, more than 75% appearing once. The same data also went into a second study, on human thymus T cells. That report adds: Thymic samples were excised during corrective heart operations. Highly overlapping thymic repertoires in unrelated individuals were reported by related research.

The specimen was thymocytes. This receptor was identified in a boy less than two years old with a congenital heart defect. V is TRBV9 and J is TRBJ2-3; D is unclear. The CDR3 is CASSAFPTDTQYF. The DNA for the CDR3 is TGTGCCAGCAGCGCCTTCCCCACAGATACGCAGTATTTT.